This TCR beta chain was documented in a study of T-cell reconstitution after alpha-beta-depleted transplantation in children. This clonotype was detected only a few times. As it was prepared, the TCRbeta library received unique molecular identifiers. Each CDR3 protein gets one entry after TCRdb re-called the PCR reads with MiXCR. The table lists about 540,000 distinct CDR3 sequences, about a sixth of them singletons. The V gene lost 2 bases and the J gene lost 4 bases, with 15 bases spanning the gap. The CDR3 spans 15 residues. Per germline, CDR1 SQVTM and CDR2 ANQGSEA. This clonotype originated in a human donor who donated a stem cell graft to a child with acute lymphoblastic leukemia. The starting material was PBMCs from the stem cell graft donor, obtained from the stem cell graft. This chain connects TRBV29-1 to TRBJ2-1; D is possibly TRBD1 (5 bases). CDR3 nucleotide sequence: TGCAGCGTTGAAAGGGCAGGGATTTTATACAATGAGCAGTTCTTC. The encoded protein is CSVERAGILYNEQFF.